The 2 T cell receptor beta chains below all came from one sample that was sequenced in a study of cytomegalovirus exposure and HLA in healthy donors. Researchers ran the PCR with 60 Vbeta and 13 Jbeta primers. TCRdb's table, derived via immunoSEQ multiplex PCR, lists solely in-frame clones and lacks some. The sample has approximately 210,000 clones; roughly three quarters are singletons. The sequenced sample consisted of PBMCs. These receptors originate from a woman aged 45-65 years in good health and CMV-seronegative.

This sequence joins TRBV28 and TRBJ2-7; a weak D match, TRBD1 (5 bases). Germline V gene sequence: CDR1 MDHEN, CDR2 SYDVKM. Trimming pared 2 bases from V and 4 bases from J, leaving 9 bases between. The CDR3 totals 13 residues. The CDR3 nucleotides read TGTGCCAGCAGTTTACAGGGTTTTTACGAGCAGTACTTC. Encoded protein: CASSLQGFYEQYF.

The genes are TRBV4-2 and TRBJ2-7; 8 positions match TRBD2. The CDR3 is made up of 17 amino acids. Trimming cost V 0 bases and J 0 bases; bases outside gene matches: 7. CDR1 is LGHNA and CDR2 is YNFKEQ in the germline V gene. In nucleotides, the CDR3 is TGTGCCAGCAGCCAAGAAGGGCGGACTAGCAGCTCCTACGAGCAGTACTTC. Translation gives CASSQEGRTSSSYEQYF.